This TCR beta chain was obtained from a study of vaccination and CD4 T cells after COVID-19. An Oncomine TCR Beta short-read assay was used to sequence the DNA from cultured CD4+ T cells. TCRdb used MiXCR to reprocess the PCR reads, holding one entry per CDR3 protein. The sample carries some 13,000 distinct CDR3 sequences, roughly 60% recorded once. The V and J ends lost 6 bases and 3 bases respectively, with 15 bases between them. This CDR3 spans 14 amino acids. Germline V gene data show CDR1 as DFQATT and CDR2 as SNEGSKA (reference sequence). Stated treatment: 10-day PBMC culture with coronavirus spike peptide pools or control peptides (ViraFEST assay). Alongside around 9.7 IU/ml IL-2 and roughly 9.9 ug/ml peptide pools, PBMCs were cultured at two million per well. With regard to this clonotype: The antigen is unknown.

The specimen sequenced was CD4+ T cells from blood, cultured in vitro. The receptor was isolated from a human donor who had recovered from COVID-19. This chain connects TRBV20-1 to TRBJ2-4, with D perhaps matching TRBD1 or TRBD2 (5 bases each). This CDR3 is CSAAVGADKNIQYF. DNA for the CDR3: TGCAGTGCCGCCGTCGGGGCGGACAAAAACATTCAGTACTTC.